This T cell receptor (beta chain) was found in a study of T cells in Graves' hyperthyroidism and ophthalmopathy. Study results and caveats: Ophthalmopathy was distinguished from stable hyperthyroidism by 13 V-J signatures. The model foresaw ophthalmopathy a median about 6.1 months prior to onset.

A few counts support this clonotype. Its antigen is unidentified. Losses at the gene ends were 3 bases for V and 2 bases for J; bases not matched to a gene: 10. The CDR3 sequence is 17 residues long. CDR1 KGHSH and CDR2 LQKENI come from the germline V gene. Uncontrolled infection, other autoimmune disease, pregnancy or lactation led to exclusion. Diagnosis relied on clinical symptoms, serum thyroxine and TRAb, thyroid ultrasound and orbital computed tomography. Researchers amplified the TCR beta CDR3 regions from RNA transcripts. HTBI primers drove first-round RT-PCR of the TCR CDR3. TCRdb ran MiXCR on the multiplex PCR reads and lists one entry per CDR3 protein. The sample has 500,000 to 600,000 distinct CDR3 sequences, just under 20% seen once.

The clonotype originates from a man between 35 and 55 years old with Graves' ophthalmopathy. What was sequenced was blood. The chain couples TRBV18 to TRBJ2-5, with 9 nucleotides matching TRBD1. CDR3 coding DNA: TGTGCCAGCTCACCTTCTGGCACAGGGGGCTATCAAGAGACCCAGTACTTC. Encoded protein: CASSPSGTGGYQETQYF.